Listed below are T cell receptor beta chains from one sample, sequenced in a study of control samples from healthy donors and cancer patients. Method: immunoSEQ multiplex PCR; TCRdb's copy keeps in-frame clones and lacks some. The sample shows 96,000 or so clones, approximately 93% of them seen only once. Sequenced material: blood. The receptor set was obtained from a man between 18 and 35 years old in good health. The CDR3 runs from the conserved cysteine through the conserved F or W. The D gene is left open where the match is weak. Clone size, where shown, is once, few, many, or a class for clones that have expanded.

clone_size: -; v_call: TRBV5-1; j_call: TRBJ2-3; d_call: -; cdr3_length: 16; cdr3_nt: TGCGCCAGCAGCTTGGCCCCGGCCCAAAAAGGGGATACGCAGTATTTT; cdr3_aa: CASSLAPAQKGDTQYF
clone_size: -; v_call: TRBV15; j_call: TRBJ1-4; d_call: TRBD1; cdr3_length: 15; cdr3_nt: TGTGCCACCAGCAGAGAGGGGGGACAGATGACGGAACTGTTTTTT; cdr3_aa: CATSREGGQMTELFF
clone_size: -; v_call: TRBV19; j_call: TRBJ2-3; d_call: TRBD1; cdr3_length: 15; cdr3_nt: TGTGCCAGTAGTATATTGGACAGGTACACAGATACGCAGTATTTT; cdr3_aa: CASSILDRYTDTQYF
clone_size: -; v_call: TRBV7-9; j_call: TRBJ1-1; d_call: -; cdr3_length: 14; cdr3_nt: TGTGCCAGCAGCCAAGGGACGTGGGACACTGAAGCTTTCTTT; cdr3_aa: CASSQGTWDTEAFF
clone_size: once; v_call: TRBV5-1; j_call: TRBJ1-4; d_call: -; cdr3_length: 15; cdr3_nt: TGCGCCAGCAGCTTGGTCGGCAGGCCACAAGAAAAACTGTTTTTT; cdr3_aa: CASSLVGRPQEKLFF
clone_size: -; v_call: TRBV6-5; j_call: TRBJ1-3; d_call: -; cdr3_length: 13; cdr3_nt: TGTGCCACCCTAGCAACCGGAGAGAACACCATATATTTT; cdr3_aa: CATLATGENTIYF
clone_size: -; v_call: TRBV6-2/TRBV6-3; j_call: TRBJ2-7; d_call: -; cdr3_length: 13; cdr3_nt: TGTGCCAGCAGTTACTCAAAGTACTACGAGCAGTACTTC; cdr3_aa: CASSYSKYYEQYF
clone_size: once; v_call: TRBV14; j_call: TRBJ1-6; d_call: -; cdr3_length: 15; cdr3_nt: TGTGCCAGCAGCCAAGACGCAGGGGTTAATTCACCCCTCCACTTT; cdr3_aa: CASSQDAGVNSPLHF
clone_size: -; v_call: TRBV27; j_call: TRBJ2-5; d_call: TRBD2; cdr3_length: 15; cdr3_nt: TGTGCCAGCTATCCTCTAGCGGGCGGGGAGGAGACCCAGTACTTC; cdr3_aa: CASYPLAGGEETQYF
clone_size: -; v_call: TRBV6-5; j_call: TRBJ1-1; d_call: -; cdr3_length: 16; cdr3_nt: TGTGCCAGCAGTTTTGATCTGCGGGGCCTGAACACTGAAGCTTTCTTT; cdr3_aa: CASSFDLRGLNTEAFF
clone_size: -; v_call: TRBV6-5; j_call: TRBJ2-1; d_call: -; cdr3_length: 15; cdr3_nt: TGTGCCAGCAGGTACGCCCGGGGCTCCTACAATGAGCAGTTCTTC; cdr3_aa: CASRYARGSYNEQFF
clone_size: -; v_call: TRBV5-1; j_call: TRBJ2-1; d_call: -; cdr3_length: 14; cdr3_nt: TGCGCCAGCAGGGCCCCAGGGTTGGAAAATGAGCAGTTCTTC; cdr3_aa: CASRAPGLENEQFF
clone_size: -; v_call: TRBV11-2; j_call: TRBJ2-1; d_call: TRBD1; cdr3_length: 14; cdr3_nt: TGTGCCAGCGGCCGGGACAGGGGACACAATGAGCAGTTCTTC; cdr3_aa: CASGRDRGHNEQFF
clone_size: -; v_call: TRBV7-2; j_call: TRBJ2-7; d_call: -; cdr3_length: 13; cdr3_nt: TGTGCCAGCAGCCTAAGCTCCCCTAACGAGCAGTACTTC; cdr3_aa: CASSLSSPNEQYF
clone_size: -; v_call: TRBV7-9; j_call: TRBJ2-2; d_call: TRBD2; cdr3_length: 16; cdr3_nt: TGTGCCAGCAGCCAAACCGGACTAGTTGGCACCGGGGAGCTGTTTTTT; cdr3_aa: CASSQTGLVGTGELFF
clone_size: -; v_call: TRBV6-1; j_call: TRBJ1-2; d_call: -; cdr3_length: 15; cdr3_nt: TGTGCCAGCAGTGAATTGGGAGGGGTCGACTATGGCTACACCTTC; cdr3_aa: CASSELGGVDYGYTF
clone_size: -; v_call: TRBV30; j_call: TRBJ1-5; d_call: -; cdr3_length: 13; cdr3_nt: TGTGCCTGGAGTGTAACAGGGAATCAGCCCCAGCATTTT; cdr3_aa: CAWSVTGNQPQHF
clone_size: -; v_call: TRBV21-1; j_call: TRBJ2-5; d_call: -; cdr3_length: 14; cdr3_nt: TGTGCCAGCAACCCAAGGGACGTCCAAGAGACCCAGTACTTC; cdr3_aa: CASNPRDVQETQYF
clone_size: -; v_call: TRBV5-1; j_call: TRBJ2-1; d_call: TRBD2; cdr3_length: 17; cdr3_nt: TGCGCCAGCAGCGTACTCACTAGCCTCCGGGAGGGCAATGAGCAGTTCTTC; cdr3_aa: CASSVLTSLREGNEQFF
clone_size: once; v_call: TRBV7-2; j_call: TRBJ2-5; d_call: -; cdr3_length: 12; cdr3_nt: TGTGCCAGCAGCTTACTAGGGGAGACCCAGTACTTC; cdr3_aa: CASSLLGETQYF
clone_size: -; v_call: TRBV2; j_call: TRBJ2-7; d_call: -; cdr3_length: 15; cdr3_nt: TGTGCCAGCAGTACCAAGGGACTCCCAGGAAACGAGCAGTACTTC; cdr3_aa: CASSTKGLPGNEQYF
clone_size: -; v_call: TRBV7-8; j_call: TRBJ1-6; d_call: -; cdr3_length: 12; cdr3_nt: TGTGCCAGCAGCTCCGATAATTCACCCCTCCACTTT; cdr3_aa: CASSSDNSPLHF
clone_size: -; v_call: TRBV5-1; j_call: TRBJ2-1; d_call: TRBD2; cdr3_length: 18; cdr3_nt: TGCGCCAGCAGCTTGGGCTGGACTAGCGGGAAACCTTACAATGAGCAGTTCTTC; cdr3_aa: CASSLGWTSGKPYNEQFF
clone_size: once; v_call: TRBV5-4; j_call: TRBJ1-2; d_call: -; cdr3_length: 13; cdr3_nt: TGTGCCAGCAGCTTGTACAGGGCAGAAGGCTACACCTTC; cdr3_aa: CASSLYRAEGYTF
clone_size: -; v_call: TRBV14; j_call: TRBJ2-3; d_call: -; cdr3_length: 16; cdr3_nt: TGTGCCAGCAGCCAAGATTGGGGCGAAGGGGCAGATACGCAGTATTTT; cdr3_aa: CASSQDWGEGADTQYF
clone_size: -; v_call: TRBV7-2; j_call: TRBJ2-3; d_call: -; cdr3_length: 16; cdr3_nt: TGTGCCAGCAGCAACACCGGGGGCCCCGCGGGAGATACGCAGTATTTT; cdr3_aa: CASSNTGGPAGDTQYF
clone_size: -; v_call: TRBV2; j_call: TRBJ2-3; d_call: TRBD1; cdr3_length: 14; cdr3_nt: TGTGCCACGAGGACAGGGCAGGTCACAGATACGCAGTATTTT; cdr3_aa: CATRTGQVTDTQYF
clone_size: -; v_call: TRBV5-8; j_call: TRBJ1-3; d_call: -; cdr3_length: 16; cdr3_nt: TGTGCCAGCAGCTTACCCCAGGGGAATTCTGGAAACACCATATATTTT; cdr3_aa: CASSLPQGNSGNTIYF
clone_size: -; v_call: TRBV7-2; j_call: TRBJ2-3; d_call: TRBD2; cdr3_length: 14; cdr3_nt: TGTGCCAGCAGAACTAGCGGCAACACAGATACGCAGTATTTT; cdr3_aa: CASRTSGNTDTQYF
clone_size: -; v_call: TRBV12-3/TRBV12-4; j_call: TRBJ2-7; d_call: -; cdr3_length: 12; cdr3_nt: TGTGCCAGCAGTTTAGAGTCGTTGGAGCAGTACTTC; cdr3_aa: CASSLESLEQYF